The 14 T cell receptor beta chains below were found in one sample sequenced in a study of blood T cell repertoires in COVID-19 (TCRdb year 2020). The receptor library was made with the immunoSEQ multiplex PCR assay. In TCRdb, the immuneACCESS table is reduced to in-frame sequences with V and J assigned. These tables do not hold every clone; where another copy was compared, an unresolved V gene accounts for under half, and the others remain unexplained. A total of approximately 440,000 clones appear in this sample, less than 95% of them only once. The top ten constitute 0.6% of the sample. The sequencing sample was made of PBMCs or T cells enriched from blood (not recorded which). Receptors were obtained from a man between 18 and 35 years old who had recovered from COVID-19.

V usage is TRBV7-9 and J usage is TRBJ1-5, with a possible D match to TRBD1 (5 bases). Trimming took 3 bases from V and 7 from J, leaving 10 bases between them. Germline CDR1 is SEHNR and CDR2 is FQNEAQ (reference sequence). This CDR3 contains 13 residues. CDR3 nucleotide sequence: TGTGCCAGCAGCTTTGGCGGGGGACAGCCCCAGCATTTT. As protein: CASSFGGGQPQHF.

The CDR3 loop reads CASSRRGAKNTEAFF. CDR3 sequence (DNA): TGTGCCAGCAGCCGCAGGGGGGCAAAGAACACTGAAGCTTTCTTT. This chain links TRBV5-8 with TRBJ1-1; 7 nucleotides agree with TRBD1. The CDR3 is 15 amino acids. Trimming removed 4 bases from V and 1 base from J; junction bases left unmatched: 7. Germline V gene lookup returns CDR1 SGHTS and CDR2 YDEGEE.

V and J are TRBV9 and TRBJ2-7; 8 bases align to TRBD2. Unmatched junction bases numbered 13, after V lost 1 base and J lost 4 bases. Germline CDR1 and CDR2: SGDLS and YYNGEE. The CDR3 contains 17 residues. The CDR3 loop reads CASSVMVRGGGIYEQYF. The CDR3 DNA sequence: TGTGCCAGCAGCGTAATGGTGAGGGGCGGGGGGATATACGAGCAGTACTTC.

CDR3 coding DNA: TGTGCCAGCAGCCAGATAGGACAGGGGCAAGAGACCCAGTACTTC. Residues: CASSQIGQGQETQYF. This chain joins TRBV3-1 (or the pseudogene TRBV3-2) and TRBJ2-5; 9 bases are a match to TRBD1. This CDR3 is built from 15 residues. Germline V gives CDR1 LGHDT, CDR2 YNNKEL (reference sequence). The V gene end was trimmed by 3 bases and the J gene end by 2 bases; junction bases not matched to a gene: 4.

This clone showed up just once. The chain uses TRBV24-1 and TRBJ2-3, with 15 bases identical to TRBD2. The CDR3 loop spans 21 amino acids. V shed 5 bases, J shed 4 bases, and the junction held 18 bases outside the gene matches. In germline, CDR1 is KGHDR, CDR2 SFDVKD. CDR3 sequence (DNA): TGTGCCACCAGTGCTACTACAGGAATCGGACTAGCGGGAGGGCCCGCAGATACGCAGTATTTT. It encodes CATSATTGIGLAGGPADTQYF.

DNA of the CDR3: TGTGCCAATCGGTGTCAGCCCCAGCATTTT. Protein: CANRCQPQHF. The genes are TRBV28 and TRBJ1-5; no clear D gene. From germline, CDR1 is MDHEN and CDR2 SYDVKM. This CDR3 is built from 10 residues. With 10 bases removed from V and 6 bases from J, the gap between germline ends came to 7 bases.

The chain has TRBV19 and TRBJ1-5; unclear D gene. This CDR3 has 14 residues. V lost 7 bases and J 3 bases, leaving 13 bases between the germline ends. In germline, CDR1 is LNHDA, CDR2 SQIVND (reference sequence). The CDR3 region is CASNPTRTNQPQHF. In DNA, the CDR3 is TGTGCCAGTAACCCGACACGAACCAATCAGCCCCAGCATTTT.

DNA of the CDR3: TGTGCCAGCAGCCAAGATGGGGGGAGCACCGGGGAGCTGTTTTTT. Translation: CASSQDGGSTGELFF. The chain has TRBV14 and TRBJ2-2; maybe TRBD2 (6 bases). V was pared by 0 bases and J by 4 bases, with 9 bases between. Germline values: CDR1 SGHDN, CDR2 FVKESK. This CDR3 comprises 15 residues.

The rearrangement links TRBV28 to TRBJ2-7; TRBD1 aligns across 8 bases. The V gene's germline CDR1 is MDHEN and CDR2 SYDVKM. This CDR3 contains 15 residues. Trimming cost V 5 bases and J 1 base; bases outside gene matches: 7. CDR3 nucleotides: TGTGCCAGCAGTCTGACAGGGGCCCTATCCTACGAGCAGTACTTC. It yields the protein CASSLTGALSYEQYF. Complete variable domain (other parts from reference TRBV28 and TRBJ2-7): DVKVTQSSRYLVKRTGEKVFLECVQDMDHENMFWYRQDPGLGLRLIYFSYDVKMKEKGDIPEGYSVSREKKERFSLILESASTNQTSMYLCASSLTGALSYEQYFGPGTRLTVT.

This clone was seen a single time. The chain is built from TRBV6-5 and TRBJ2-7; D perhaps matches TRBD1 (6 bases). The CDR3 is made up of 12 amino acids. V lost 7 bases, J lost 4 bases, and 11 bases lay in between. Germline lookup yields CDR1 MNHEY and CDR2 SVGAGI. The CDR3 is CASTETGYEQYF. CDR3 bases: TGTGCCAGCACCGAAACAGGGTACGAGCAGTACTTC.

This clone was detected only once. The chain links TRBV2 to TRBJ2-7, with 8 bases that match TRBD1. The V gene's germline CDR1 is SNHLY and CDR2 FYNNEI. This CDR3 is 12 amino acids long. V shed 9 bases and J 5 bases; nucleotides not matched to a gene: 6. Here the CDR3 DNA reads TGTGCCAGTCGGACAGGGCCGGACGAGCAGTACTTC. Its protein product is CASRTGPDEQYF.

This chain links TRBV2 with TRBJ2-7; 7 bases line up with TRBD1. The germline gives CDR1 SNHLY, CDR2 FYNNEI. The V gene end was trimmed by 6 bases and the J gene end by 9 bases; junction bases not matched to a gene: 17. The CDR3 covers 15 residues. For the CDR3, the DNA is TGTGCCAGCAGGTTCGGACGACAGGGATCCCTACGGCAGTACTTC. Its translation is CASRFGRQGSLRQYF.

The rearrangement uses TRBV9 and TRBJ1-2; no reliable D call. The germline V gene encodes CDR1 SGDLS and CDR2 YYNGEE. This CDR3 spans 13 amino acids. With 0 bases removed from V and 7 bases from J, the gap between germline ends came to 10 bases. CDR3 residues: CASSVASSGGYTF. DNA of the CDR3: TGTGCCAGCAGCGTAGCAAGCTCCGGTGGCTACACCTTC.

J is TRBJ1-6 and V is TRBV25-1, with 12 bases matching TRBD1. This CDR3 contains 16 residues. The V segment lost 7 bases and the J segment 7 bases; nucleotides outside the gene matches: 8. Germline values: CDR1 MGHDK, CDR2 SYGVNS. The CDR3 region is CASTIGTGGRNSPLHF. For the CDR3, the DNA is TGTGCCAGCACCATCGGGACAGGGGGCCGAAATTCACCCCTCCACTTT.